Presented here are 22 T cell receptor beta chains from one specimen sequenced in a study of cytomegalovirus exposure and HLA in healthy donors. 60 Vbeta and 13 Jbeta primers were used in PCR. Generated by immunoSEQ multiplex PCR, the TCRdb table keeps only in-frame clones and is missing some. This sample has 35,000 to 50,000 clones; roughly 77% occur once, and the top ten carry roughly 1.4%. Sequences were obtained from PBMCs. Source of these receptors: a young man in good health and CMV-seronegative.

The chain recombines TRBV5-4 with TRBJ2-5; tentative D call: TRBD1 (5 bases). The J call may not be correct, given that the DNA end is closer to TRBJ2-7. This CDR3 has 16 residues. Germline assignment: CDR1 SGHNT and CDR2 YYREEE (reference sequence). The CDR3 DNA sequence: TGTGCCAGCAGCTTGTTTGGCAGGGTAGGGGCTTCCGAGCAGTACTTC. Translating gives CASSLFGRVGASEQYF.

The genes are TRBV19 and TRBJ1-1; possible D gene TRBD1, 6 bases. The CDR3 runs to 15 residues. Trimming removed 7 bases at V and 1 base at J, with 16 bases between. CDR1 and CDR2 from the germline V gene are LNHDA and SQIVND (reference sequence). In nucleotides, the CDR3 is TGTGCCAGTACCCGAAGGGGGGAGGGGAACACTGAAGCTTTCTTT. Translating gives CASTRRGEGNTEAFF.

The chain recombines TRBV27 with TRBJ1-2, with TRBD1 identical over 10 bases. This CDR3 comprises 17 residues. The germline CDR1 and CDR2 sequences are MNHEY and SMNVEV (reference sequence). The ends lost 2 bases at V and 6 bases at J; junction bases unmatched: 12. The CDR3 bases are TGTGCCAGCAGTTTAGTAGGTAGGGGACAGGGGTCGAATGGCTACACCTTC. Residues: CASSLVGRGQGSNGYTF.

This chain connects TRBV29-1 to TRBJ2-3; 8 nucleotides line up with TRBD2. The CDR3 extends over 15 amino acids. Germline V gives CDR1 SQVTM, CDR2 ANQGSEA. Unmatched junction bases numbered 6, after V lost 4 bases and J lost 0 bases. CDR3 residues: CSVAGSSGSTDTQYF. The CDR3 DNA reads TGCAGCGTTGCAGGGTCTAGCGGGAGCACAGATACGCAGTATTTT.

The chain links TRBV7-3 to TRBJ2-3; 11 nucleotides agree with TRBD2. From germline, CDR1 is SGHTA and CDR2 FQGTGA. CDR3 size: 16 residues. J lost 6 bases, V lost 5 bases, and 10 bases had no gene match. The CDR3, as DNA: TGTGCCAGCAGCCTTCTCCTAGCGGGAGGAGGCGATACGCAGTATTTT. It encodes CASSLLLAGGGDTQYF.

Relative to its sample, this clone is medium-sized. V gene TRBV4-3 combines with J gene TRBJ2-6; TRBD1 is a possible D gene (5 bases). CDR1 LGHNA and CDR2 YSLEER come from the germline V gene. The CDR3 runs 16 residues. With 0 bases removed from V and 0 bases from J, the gap between germline ends came to 6 bases. The chain's CDR3 is CASSQETGSGANVLTF. CDR3 coding DNA: TGCGCCAGCAGCCAAGAAACAGGCTCTGGGGCCAACGTCCTGACTTTC.

The J gene is TRBJ2-3, the V gene TRBV6-5; TRBD2 aligns across 11 bases. With 3 bases clipped from V and 6 bases from J, the junction kept 5 bases outside the gene matches. Germline CDR1 is MNHEY and CDR2 is SVGAGI. This CDR3 comprises 15 residues. As DNA, the CDR3 is TGTGCCAGCAGTTATAGCGGGAGGGCCTACGATACGCAGTATTTT. Its translation is CASSYSGRAYDTQYF.

J is TRBJ2-7 and V is TRBV7-2, with 10 nucleotides matching TRBD1. Trimming cost V 5 bases and J 4 bases; bases outside gene matches: 5. The CDR3 runs 14 residues. CDR1 is SGHTA, CDR2 FQGNSA, per germline. CDR3 sequence (DNA): TGTGCCAGCAGCCAGACAGGGGGCCTTTACGAGCAGTACTTC. As protein: CASSQTGGLYEQYF.

The genes are TRBV7-9 and TRBJ1-3; D perhaps matches TRBD1 (6 bases). Germline V gives CDR1 SEHNR, CDR2 FQNEAQ (reference sequence). This CDR3 is built from 17 residues. V was trimmed by 6 bases and J by 0 bases, leaving 18 bases between them. CDR3 protein: CASRAAGQGISGNTIYF. The CDR3 bases are TGTGCCAGCAGAGCAGCCGGGCAGGGGATCTCTGGAAACACCATATATTTT.

This clone was detected a few times. As DNA, the CDR3 is TGTGCCAGCAGTTCACCCGGCGGGCCGACTAATGAAAAACTGTTTTTT. Its protein is CASSSPGGPTNEKLFF. The chain uses TRBV28 and TRBJ1-4; D uncertain. The germline V gene encodes CDR1 MDHEN and CDR2 SYDVKM. This CDR3 has 16 residues. Trimming took 4 bases from V and 2 from J, leaving 14 bases between them.

The chain is built from TRBV18 and TRBJ2-5; 9 bases align to TRBD2. This CDR3 is 14 amino acids long. V gave up 5 bases and J gave up 3 bases; unmatched junction bases: 4. Germline-derived CDR1 and CDR2 are KGHSH and LQKENI. CDR3 in DNA: TGTGCCAGCTCATCGGGACTAGCTAAAGAGACCCAGTACTTC. Its protein product is CASSSGLAKETQYF.

The chain has TRBV2 and TRBJ1-4, with D possibly being TRBD1 (6 bases). V was trimmed by 6 bases and J by 0 bases, leaving 11 bases between them. The CDR3 length is 15 residues. Germline loops: CDR1 SNHLY, CDR2 FYNNEI. CDR3 sequence: CASSIQGATNEKLFF. As DNA, the CDR3 is TGTGCCAGCAGCATACAGGGTGCAACTAATGAAAAACTGTTTTTT. The entire variable domain, with the rest obtained from reference TRBV2 and TRBJ1-4, is as follows: EPEVTQTPSHQVTQMGQEVILRCVPISNHLYFYWYRQILGQKVEFLVSFYNNEISEKSEIFDDQFSVERPDGSNFTLKIRSTKLEDSAMYFCASSIQGATNEKLFFGSGTQLSVL.

This clone was counted only a few times. CDR3 DNA: TGTGCCAGCAGCCGCGAAATCGGGACTAGCGGGAGGCCACCTAGCTCCTACAATGAGCAGTTCTTC. Translated: CASSREIGTSGRPPSSYNEQFF. This sequence joins TRBV21-1 and TRBJ2-1; no DNA check was done on the table's D call, TRBD2. TRBV21-1 counts as a pseudogene. The CDR3 loop spans 22 amino acids.

This chain connects TRBV4-3 to TRBJ1-2; maybe TRBD1 (6 bases). CDR1 and CDR2 (germline): LGHNA, YSLEER. Trimming removed 4 bases from V and 4 bases from J, with 13 bases in between. The CDR3 extends over 14 amino acids. CDR3 region: CASSRNRVGYGYTF. The DNA of the CDR3 is TGCGCCAGCAGCCGGAACAGGGTTGGCTATGGCTACACCTTC.

This chain joins TRBV7-7 and TRBJ2-2; the match to TRBD2 covers 11 bases. The V gene end was trimmed by 2 bases and the J gene end by 1 base; junction bases not matched to a gene: 6. The CDR3 extends over 18 amino acids. Per germline, CDR1 SSHAT and CDR2 FNYEAQ (reference sequence). The CDR3 sequence is CASSLSQGTSGNTGELFF. The CDR3 DNA reads TGTGCCAGCAGCTTATCTCAAGGGACTAGCGGGAACACCGGGGAGCTGTTTTTT.

J is TRBJ2-7 and V is TRBV18; D not resolved. Deletions cut 0 bases from V and 3 bases from J, with 12 bases between. Looked up from germline, CDR1 is KGHSH and CDR2 is LQKENI. CDR3 length: 15 residues. This CDR3 is CASSPPGQINYEQYF. Here the CDR3 DNA reads TGTGCCAGCTCACCACCGGGCCAAATCAACTACGAGCAGTACTTC.

This sequence joins TRBV28 and TRBJ2-5, with TRBD2 matching 9 bases. The J call could be wrong; TRBJ2-7 is a better fit for the DNA end. Germline CDR1 reads MDHEN; CDR2 reads SYDVKM. The CDR3 has 14 residues. CDR3 nucleotide sequence: TGTGCCAGCAGTTTACGCGGGAGGGCTTACGAGCAGTACTTC. It codes for CASSLRGRAYEQYF.

The chain has TRBV7-9 and TRBJ1-2, with 7 bases matching TRBD1. With V trimmed by 5 bases and J by 8 bases, 8 bases remained unmatched. Germline V gene sequence: CDR1 SEHNR, CDR2 FQNEAQ (reference sequence). The CDR3 contains 13 residues. The CDR3: CASSPLTGWGYTF. DNA for the CDR3: TGTGCCAGCAGCCCTTTGACAGGGTGGGGCTACACCTTC. The full variable domain, with the rest looked up from reference TRBV7-9 and TRBJ1-2, is DTGVSQNPRHKITKRGQNVTFRCDPISEHNRLYWYRQTLGQGPEFLTYFQNEAQLEKSRLLSDRFSAERPKGSFSTLEIQRTEQGDSAMYLCASSPLTGWGYTFGSGTRLTVV.

V usage is TRBV6-1 and J usage is TRBJ2-7; 10 nucleotides line up with TRBD2. There are 14 residues in the CDR3. CDR1 and CDR2 (germline): MNHNS, SASEGT. V lost 8 bases and J lost 5; bases outside the gene matches: 9. The CDR3 protein is CASRITSGNHEQYF. The CDR3, as DNA: TGTGCCAGCCGAATAACTAGCGGGAACCACGAGCAGTACTTC.

The genes are TRBV27 and TRBJ1-1, with D maybe TRBD1 (5 bases). Germline lookup yields CDR1 MNHEY and CDR2 SMNVEV (reference sequence). The CDR3 runs 14 residues. V shed 5 bases and J shed 1 base, with 11 bases lying between them. The CDR3 bases are TGTGCCAGCAGTCAGGAGGGGTGGAACACTGAAGCTTTCTTT. Translation gives CASSQEGWNTEAFF.

This chain joins TRBV9 and TRBJ2-1, with 10 bases identical to TRBD2. The CDR3 is made up of 16 amino acids. The germline V gene encodes CDR1 SGDLS and CDR2 YYNGEE. With V trimmed by 3 bases and J by 0 bases, 3 bases remained unmatched. The CDR3 loop is CASSDPSGSSYNEQFF. DNA of the CDR3: TGTGCCAGCAGCGATCCTAGCGGGAGCTCCTACAATGAGCAGTTCTTC.

The CDR3 coding sequence is TGTGCCAGCAGCACCGGACTAGCGGGAGACCCAGATACGCAGTATTTT. The encoded protein is CASSTGLAGDPDTQYF. The chain links TRBV28 to TRBJ2-3, with 13 bases matching TRBD2. Germline CDR1 MDHEN, CDR2 SYDVKM. Germline trimming cut 6 bases from V and 4 bases from J; bases unmatched to any gene: 7. This CDR3 is 16 amino acids long.